This is a list of T cell receptor beta chains from one sample in a study of T cells in tuberculosis. Profiled with immunoSEQ multiplex PCR; TCRdb holds only in-frame clones, not every one. The data show 26,000 or so clones, around 90% seen once. The sequenced material came from PBMCs. These receptors were taken from a donor aged 10-35 years with latent tuberculosis or without tuberculosis infection. The conserved cysteine and the conserved F or W are not part of the CDR3 here.

v_call	j_call	cdr3_aa
TRBV10-3	TRBJ2-5	ATTPGTKETQY
TRBV5-6	TRBJ1-1	ASSLGAQKPAF
TRBV25-1	TRBJ2-7	ASSRDRGLEQY
TRBV2	TRBJ2-7	ASSLFPAGDEQY
TRBV27	TRBJ1-2	ASSLLGGTANYGYT
TRBV29-1	TRBJ2-3	SVGRGELIDTQY
TRBV6-5	TRBJ1-4	ASSYSRGAGEKLF
TRBV28	TRBJ2-7	TSSRTTVLAPYEQY
TRBV6-1	TRBJ2-1	ASSETSYEQF
TRBV6-1	TRBJ1-6	ASRGTGSRSPLH
TRBV10-3	TRBJ2-3	AISEPGKDTQY
TRBV6-5	TRBJ2-5	ASRRGGRETQY
TRBV6-6	TRBJ2-2	ASSFDRGRTGELF
TRBV15	TRBJ1-4	ATSRPQGAFKEKLF
TRBV9	TRBJ1-4	ASSSRGGNEKLF
TRBV11-2	TRBJ1-3	ASSSHRKTGTRGNTIY
TRBV28	TRBJ1-5	ASSAGLNQPQH
TRBV5-1	TRBJ2-5	ASSLVRGTLQETQY
TRBV9	TRBJ2-7	ASSVEPSGSYEQY
TRBV9	TRBJ1-1	ASSPQGAYTEAF
TRBV6-5	TRBJ1-2	ASAAGYGYT
TRBV5-4	TRBJ2-3	ASSQQGATDTQY
TRBV2	TRBJ1-6	ASRALGTLH
TRBV9	TRBJ2-2	ASRHDKGGATGELF
TRBV5-1	TRBJ2-1	ASSTPGLETNEQF
TRBV19	TRBJ2-7	ASRRQGSYEQY
TRBV9	TRBJ1-1	ASSSGDRGLTEAF
TRBV18	TRBJ1-3	ASSPWDRGTGNTIY
TRBV19	TRBJ1-1	ASSPARGLNTEAF
TRBV4-3	TRBJ1-4	ASSQSGQPATNEKLF
TRBV19	TRBJ2-1	ASSGQVYDEQF
TRBV7-2	TRBJ1-6	ASSLRGQSSPPYNSPLH
TRBV19	TRBJ1-1	ASIGGAPMNTEAF
TRBV2	TRBJ2-7	ASSGDRVGEQY
TRBV4-3	TRBJ1-2	ASSQDHPGGYGYT
TRBV7-2	TRBJ2-7	ASSLLRGGNYEQY
TRBV6-1	TRBJ2-2	AGNRGTGELF
TRBV6-5	TRBJ1-6	ASSSSRETTSPLH
TRBV5-6	TRBJ1-3	ASSLSLTGSRSGNTIY
TRBV10-2	TRBJ2-3	ASSELVSTASTDTQY
TRBV6-5	TRBJ2-3	ASNGGGPTDTQY
TRBV6-1	TRBJ2-1	ASSAGTSGNNEQF
TRBV4-1	TRBJ1-1	ASSHALRRDGTEAF
TRBV10-3	TRBJ2-1	AISESRPRDRGRNEQF
TRBV7-2	TRBJ2-3	ASSLVGGGPDTQY
TRBV6-1	TRBJ2-4	ASSEGLRGIQY
TRBV9	TRBJ2-3	ASSPERGGVESDTQY
TRBV7-9	TRBJ1-2	ASSSSQGKYGYT
TRBV6-5	TRBJ2-7	ASSYAGQGYEQY
TRBV7-2	TRBJ1-6	ASSLESLSDLH
TRBV15	TRBJ2-3	ATVRGGTDTQY
TRBV5-1	TRBJ2-7	ASSLALGGGAYEQY
TRBV11-2	TRBJ1-1	ASSPGEGAAF
TRBV12-2	TRBJ2-3	ASRLPTLAASTDTQY
TRBV11-2	TRBJ2-1	ASSLTGSYNEQF
TRBV6-5	TRBJ2-3	ASSYSWSGGVTQY
TRBV6-6	TRBJ1-2	ASRESRQRRGYT
TRBV4-1	TRBJ1-6	ASSQGNDISPLH
TRBV21-1	TRBJ2-1	ASIYRVYPPQF
TRBV11-2	TRBJ1-2	ASTREPGGGYGYT